This T cell receptor (beta chain) is drawn from a study of beta chain features in type 1 diabetes. About this clone itself: The antigen remains undetermined.

General study points: More deletions and fewer insertions at VDJ junctions were found in patients with type 1 diabetes.

The entirety of the isolated RNA underwent reverse transcription, so expressed TCRB transcripts were sequenced. Produced via immunoSEQ multiplex PCR; TCRdb's table is partial and in-frame only. This table holds 360,000 or so clones, 20% found once. Material: naive CD4+ T cells from blood. The clonotype originates from a woman between 18 and 30 years old in good health.

The CDR3 loop is CASSLRRGGEAFF. The CDR3 region has the DNA TGTGCCAGCAGTTTAAGGCGCGGGGGTGAAGCTTTCTTT. This chain uses TRBV27 with TRBJ1-1; the D gene is possibly TRBD1 (5 bases). Germline CDR1 and CDR2: MNHEY and SMNVEV (reference sequence). The CDR3 is made up of 13 amino acids. Trimming removed 2 bases from V and 7 bases from J, with 11 bases in between.